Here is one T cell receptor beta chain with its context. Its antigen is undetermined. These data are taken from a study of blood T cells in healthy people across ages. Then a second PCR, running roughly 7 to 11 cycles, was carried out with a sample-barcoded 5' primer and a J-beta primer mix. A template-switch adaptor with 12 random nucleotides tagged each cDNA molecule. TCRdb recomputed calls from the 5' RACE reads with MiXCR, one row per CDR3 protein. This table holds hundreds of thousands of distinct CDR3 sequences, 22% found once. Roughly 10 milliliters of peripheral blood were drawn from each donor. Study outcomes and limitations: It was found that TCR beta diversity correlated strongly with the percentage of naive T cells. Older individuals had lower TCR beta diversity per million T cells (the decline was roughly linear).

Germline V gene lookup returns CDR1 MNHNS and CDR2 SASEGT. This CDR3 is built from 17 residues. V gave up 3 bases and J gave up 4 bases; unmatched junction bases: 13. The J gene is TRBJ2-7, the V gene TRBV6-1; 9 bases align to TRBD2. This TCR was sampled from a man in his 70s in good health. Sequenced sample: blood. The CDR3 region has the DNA TGTGCCAGCAGTGATTCGGGACTAGCAGCGTCCATATACGAGCAGTACGTC. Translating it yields CASSDSGLAASIYEQYV.